This T cell receptor (beta chain) was identified in a study of T cells after yellow fever vaccination. The CDR3 has 13 amino acids. Trimming took 3 bases from V and 5 from J; bases not matched to a gene: 3. TCRdb passed the 5' RACE reads through MiXCR, listing each CDR3 protein once. The sample has roughly 250,000 distinct CDR3 sequences, roughly 13% seen once. This clonotype was detected only a few times. The source is a young man who received the YFV17D yellow fever vaccine. This chain joins TRBV12-3 or TRBV12-4 and TRBJ2-5; 7 nucleotides match TRBD2. Sequences were derived from CD4+ T cells sorted from PBMCs, sampled 45 days after the yellow fever booster vaccination. CDR3 sequence reads: CASSFNGRETQYF. The CDR3 DNA reads as TGTGCCAGCAGTTTCAACGGGAGGGAGACCCAGTACTTC.